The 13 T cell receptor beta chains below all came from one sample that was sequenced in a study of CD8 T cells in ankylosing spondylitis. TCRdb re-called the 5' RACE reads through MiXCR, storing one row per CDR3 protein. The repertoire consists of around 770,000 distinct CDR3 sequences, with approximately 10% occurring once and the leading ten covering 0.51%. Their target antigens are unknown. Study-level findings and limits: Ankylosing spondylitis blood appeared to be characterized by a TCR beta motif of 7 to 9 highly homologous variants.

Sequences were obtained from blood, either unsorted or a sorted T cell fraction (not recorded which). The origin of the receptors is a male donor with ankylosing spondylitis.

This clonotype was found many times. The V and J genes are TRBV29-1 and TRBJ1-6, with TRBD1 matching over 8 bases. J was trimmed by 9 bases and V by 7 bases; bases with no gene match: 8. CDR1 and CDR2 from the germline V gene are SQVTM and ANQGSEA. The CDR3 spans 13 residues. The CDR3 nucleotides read TGCAGCGCCTGGACAGGGATTGGTTCACCCCTCCACTTT. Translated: CSAWTGIGSPLHF.

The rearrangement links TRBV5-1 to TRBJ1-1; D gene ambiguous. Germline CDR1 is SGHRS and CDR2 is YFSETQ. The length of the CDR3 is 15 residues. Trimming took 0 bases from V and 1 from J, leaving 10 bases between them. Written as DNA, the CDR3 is TGCGCCAGCAGCTTGGGGGCGGTGACGAACACTGAAGCTTTCTTT. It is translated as CASSLGAVTNTEAFF.

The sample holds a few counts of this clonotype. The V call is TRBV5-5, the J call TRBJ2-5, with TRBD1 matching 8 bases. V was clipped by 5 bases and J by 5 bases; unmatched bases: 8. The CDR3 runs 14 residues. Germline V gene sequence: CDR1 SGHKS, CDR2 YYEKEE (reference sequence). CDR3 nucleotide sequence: TGTGCCAGCAGAACCGGGACAGGCGTGGAGACCCAGTACTTC. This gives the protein CASRTGTGVETQYF.

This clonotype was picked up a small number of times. DNA for the CDR3: TGCGCCAGCAGCTTGCGGACAGGGGGCGGGAACACTGAAGCTTTCTTT. Translating it yields CASSLRTGGGNTEAFF. The V gene is TRBV5-1, the J gene TRBJ1-1, with TRBD1 matching 11 bases. Germline V gene sequence: CDR1 SGHRS, CDR2 YFSETQ. V dropped 1 base and J dropped 1; count of bases not matched to a gene: 3. There are 16 residues in the CDR3.

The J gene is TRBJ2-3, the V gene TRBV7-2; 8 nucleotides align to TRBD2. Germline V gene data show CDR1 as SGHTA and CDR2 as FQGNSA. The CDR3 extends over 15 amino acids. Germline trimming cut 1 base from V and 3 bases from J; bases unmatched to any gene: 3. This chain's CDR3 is CASSLERGTTDTQYF. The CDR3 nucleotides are TGTGCCAGCAGCTTAGAGCGGGGGACAACAGATACGCAGTATTTT.

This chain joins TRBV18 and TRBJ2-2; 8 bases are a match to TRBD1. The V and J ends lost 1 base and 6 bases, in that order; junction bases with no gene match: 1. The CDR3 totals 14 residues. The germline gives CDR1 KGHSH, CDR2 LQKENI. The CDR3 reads CASSPRTGPGELFF. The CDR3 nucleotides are TGTGCCAGCTCACCACGGACAGGGCCCGGGGAGCTGTTTTTT.

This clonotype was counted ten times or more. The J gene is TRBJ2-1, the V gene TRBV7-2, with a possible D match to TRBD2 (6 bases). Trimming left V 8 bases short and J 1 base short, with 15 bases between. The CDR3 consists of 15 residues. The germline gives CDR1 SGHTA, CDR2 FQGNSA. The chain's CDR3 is CASGPRGGSYNEQFF. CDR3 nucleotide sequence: TGTGCCAGCGGACCTCGTGGGGGGTCCTACAATGAGCAGTTCTTC.

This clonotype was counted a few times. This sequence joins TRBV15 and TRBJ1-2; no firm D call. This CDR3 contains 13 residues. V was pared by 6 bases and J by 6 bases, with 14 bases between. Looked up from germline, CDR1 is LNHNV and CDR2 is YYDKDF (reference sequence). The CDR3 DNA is TGTGCCACCAGTAAGGATCGCACCCATGGCTACACCTTC. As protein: CATSKDRTHGYTF.

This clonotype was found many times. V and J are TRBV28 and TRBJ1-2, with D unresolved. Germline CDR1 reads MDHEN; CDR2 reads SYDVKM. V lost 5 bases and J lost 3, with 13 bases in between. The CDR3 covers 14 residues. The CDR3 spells CASSGSKAHYGYTF. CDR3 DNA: TGTGCCAGCAGTGGATCTAAAGCGCACTATGGCTACACCTTC.

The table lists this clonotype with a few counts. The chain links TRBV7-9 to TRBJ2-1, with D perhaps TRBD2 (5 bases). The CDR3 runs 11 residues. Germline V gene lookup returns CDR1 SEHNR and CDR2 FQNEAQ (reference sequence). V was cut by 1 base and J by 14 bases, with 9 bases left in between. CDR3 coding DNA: TGTGCCAGCAGCTTAGTCGGGGTGGAGTTCTTC. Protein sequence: CASSLVGVEFF.

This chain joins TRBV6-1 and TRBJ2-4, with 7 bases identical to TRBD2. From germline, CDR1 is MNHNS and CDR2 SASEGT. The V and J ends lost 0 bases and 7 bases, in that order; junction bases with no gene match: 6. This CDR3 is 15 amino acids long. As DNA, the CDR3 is TGTGCCAGCAGTGAAGCTCCGGGGGGTAGGAACATTCAGTACTTC. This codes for CASSEAPGGRNIQYF.

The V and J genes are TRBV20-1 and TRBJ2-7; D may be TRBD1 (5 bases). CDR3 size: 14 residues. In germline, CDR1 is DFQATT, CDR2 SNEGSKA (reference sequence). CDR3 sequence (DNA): TGCAGCTCCAGGCCAGGGTGGTCATACTACGAGCAGTACTTC. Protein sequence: CSSRPGWSYYEQYF.

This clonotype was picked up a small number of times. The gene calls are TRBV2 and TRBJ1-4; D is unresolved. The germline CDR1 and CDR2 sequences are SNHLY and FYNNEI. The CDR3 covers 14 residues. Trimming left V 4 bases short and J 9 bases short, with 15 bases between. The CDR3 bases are TGTGCCAGCAGTGTTGGCGAGACTAGGAAAAAACTGTTTTTT. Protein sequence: CASSVGETRKKLFF.